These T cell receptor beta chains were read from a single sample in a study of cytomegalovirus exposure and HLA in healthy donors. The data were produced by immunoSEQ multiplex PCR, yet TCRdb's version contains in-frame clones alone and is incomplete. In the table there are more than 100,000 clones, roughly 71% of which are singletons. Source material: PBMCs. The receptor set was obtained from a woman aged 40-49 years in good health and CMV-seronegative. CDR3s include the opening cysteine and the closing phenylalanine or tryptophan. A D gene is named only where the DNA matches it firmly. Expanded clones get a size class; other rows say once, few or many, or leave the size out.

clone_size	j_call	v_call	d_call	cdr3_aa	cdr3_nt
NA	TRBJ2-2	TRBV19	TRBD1	CASSLPGQGKNTGELFF	TGTGCCAGTAGTCTTCCGGGACAGGGGAAGAACACCGGGGAGCTGTTTTTT
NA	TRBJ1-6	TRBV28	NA	CASSPPGVSPLHF	TGTGCCAGCAGCCCCCCGGGGGTTTCACCCCTCCACTTT
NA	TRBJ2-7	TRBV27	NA	CASSFVPKIYEQYF	TGTGCCAGCAGTTTTGTACCCAAGATCTACGAGCAGTACTTC
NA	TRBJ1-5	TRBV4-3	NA	CASSSSRGSNQPQHF	TGCGCCAGCAGCTCCAGTAGGGGGAGCAATCAGCCCCAGCATTTT
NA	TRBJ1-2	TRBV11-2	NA	CASTDYNYGYTF	TGTGCCAGCACCGACTATAACTATGGCTACACCTTC
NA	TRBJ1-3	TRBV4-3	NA	CASSQALWASGNTIYF	TGCGCCAGCAGCCAGGCATTGTGGGCGAGTGGAAACACCATATATTTT
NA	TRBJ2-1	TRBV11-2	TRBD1	CASSLDLDRREQFF	TGTGCCAGCAGCTTAGACTTGGACAGGAGAGAGCAGTTCTTC
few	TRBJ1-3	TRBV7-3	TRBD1	CASSLGTGGNTIYF	TGTGCCAGCAGCTTAGGGACAGGGGGAAACACCATATATTTT
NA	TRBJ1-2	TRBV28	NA	CASSPEGVYGYTF	TGTGCCAGCAGTCCCGAAGGAGTCTATGGCTACACCTTC
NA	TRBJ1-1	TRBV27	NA	CASSLSLDRNTEAFF	TGTGCCAGCAGTTTATCACTGGACAGGAACACTGAAGCTTTCTTT
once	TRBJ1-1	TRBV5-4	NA	CASSLFGEAFF	TGTGCCAGCAGCTTGTTCGGTGAAGCTTTCTTT
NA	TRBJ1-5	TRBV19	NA	CASSISGSGGNQPQHF	TGTGCCAGTAGTATATCGGGAAGTGGGGGCAATCAGCCCCAGCATTTT
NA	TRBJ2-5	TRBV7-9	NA	CASSSILGGRETQYF	TGTGCCAGCAGCTCCATATTGGGGGGGCGAGAGACCCAGTACTTC
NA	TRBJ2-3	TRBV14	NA	CASSQGRRRDGDTQYF	TGTGCCAGCAGCCAAGGACGCCGGCGGGATGGAGATACGCAGTATTTT
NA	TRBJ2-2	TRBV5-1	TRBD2	CASSYGLAGGVFTNTGELFF	TGCGCCAGCAGTTATGGACTAGCGGGGGGCGTATTTACGAACACCGGGGAGCTGTTTTTT
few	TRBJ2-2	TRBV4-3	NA	CASSQPGRGMLSGELFF	TGCGCCAGCAGCCAGCCCGGAAGGGGGATGTTATCTGGGGAGCTGTTTTTT
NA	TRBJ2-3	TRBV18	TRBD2	CASSPPVLAGPRADTQYF	TGTGCCAGCTCACCACCTGTCCTAGCGGGACCCAGGGCGGATACGCAGTATTTT
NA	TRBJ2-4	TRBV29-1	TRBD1	CSVEVGQGAFIAKNIQYF	TGCAGCGTTGAAGTAGGACAGGGGGCCTTCATAGCCAAAAACATTCAGTACTTC
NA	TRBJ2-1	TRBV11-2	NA	CASSLSSGAYNEQFF	TGTGCCAGCAGCTTAAGCTCGGGAGCCTACAATGAGCAGTTCTTC
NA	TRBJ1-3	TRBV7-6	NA	CASSFEAQGSGNTIYF	TGTGCCAGCAGCTTTGAGGCTCAGGGTTCTGGAAACACCATATATTTT
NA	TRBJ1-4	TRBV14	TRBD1	CASSHDRGANEKLFF	TGTGCCAGCAGCCATGACAGGGGTGCTAATGAAAAACTGTTTTTT
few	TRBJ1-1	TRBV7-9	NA	CASSSTGSPLGGFF	TGTGCCAGCAGCTCGACAGGTTCTCCCTTAGGGGGTTTCTTT
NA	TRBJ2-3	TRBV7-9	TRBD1	CASSKDRGSTDTQYF	TGTGCCAGCAGCAAGGACAGGGGGAGCACAGATACGCAGTATTTT
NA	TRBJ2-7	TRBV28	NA	CASSAYEQYF	TGTGCCAGCAGCGCCTACGAGCAGTACTTC
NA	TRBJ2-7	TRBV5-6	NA	CASSLRQSYYEQYF	TGTGCCAGCAGCTTGCGACAGAGCTACTACGAGCAGTACTTC
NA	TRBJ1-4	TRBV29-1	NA	CSVAGSISEKLFF	TGCAGCGTTGCGGGGTCAATTAGTGAAAAACTGTTTTTT
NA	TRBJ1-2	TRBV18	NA	CASSPTQGGLGANYGYTF	TGTGCCAGCTCACCCACACAGGGAGGGCTGGGTGCTAACTATGGCTACACCTTC
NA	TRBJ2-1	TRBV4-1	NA	CASSQPLVNEQFF	TGCGCCAGCAGCCAACCCCTCGTCAATGAGCAGTTCTTC
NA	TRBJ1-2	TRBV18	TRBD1	CASSPQGAQGYTF	TGTGCCAGCTCACCGCAGGGGGCTCAGGGCTACACCTTC
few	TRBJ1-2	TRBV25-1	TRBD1	CASSHGTEVELQGYTF	TGTGCCAGCAGTCACGGGACAGAGGTAGAGCTGCAGGGCTACACCTTC
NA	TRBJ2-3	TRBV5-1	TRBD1	CASSPGTGSTDTQYF	TGCGCCAGCAGCCCCGGGACAGGGTCGACAGATACGCAGTATTTT
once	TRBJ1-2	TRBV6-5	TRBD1	CASSSNRGSGYGYTF	TGTGCCAGCAGTTCAAACAGGGGATCTGGGTATGGCTACACCTTC
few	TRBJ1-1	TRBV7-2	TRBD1	CASSLTGGNTEAFF	TGTGCCAGCAGCTTGACAGGGGGTAACACTGAAGCTTTCTTT
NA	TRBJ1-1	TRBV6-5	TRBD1	CASRLTGGKNTEAFF	TGTGCCAGCAGGCTGACAGGGGGGAAGAACACTGAAGCTTTCTTT
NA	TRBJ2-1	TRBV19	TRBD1	CASSPLRQGGHNEQFF	TGTGCCAGTAGTCCCTTGAGACAGGGGGGACACAATGAGCAGTTCTTC
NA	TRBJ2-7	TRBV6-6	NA	CAALPERGGLYEQYF	TGTGCAGCTCTCCCGGAGAGGGGGGGGCTCTACGAGCAGTACTTC
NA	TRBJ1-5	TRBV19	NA	CASRDQGRRRNQPQHF	TGTGCCAGTAGGGATCAGGGGCGTCGGCGCAATCAGCCCCAGCATTTT
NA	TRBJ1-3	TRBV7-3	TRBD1	CASSAGTGPGNTIYF	TGTGCCAGCAGCGCCGGGACAGGCCCTGGAAACACCATATATTTT
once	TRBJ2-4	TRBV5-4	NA	CASSLPGVKNIQYF	TGTGCCAGCAGCTTGCCGGGGGTAAAAAACATTCAGTACTTC
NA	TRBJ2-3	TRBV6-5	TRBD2	CASSLAGGNPQYF	TGTGCCAGCAGCCTAGCGGGGGGCAACCCGCAGTATTTT
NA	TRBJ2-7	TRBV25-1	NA	CASSEYTGLGYEQYF	TGTGCCAGCAGTGAATATACAGGGCTAGGCTACGAGCAGTACTTC
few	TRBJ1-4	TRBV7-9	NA	CASSHRGTNEKLFF	TGTGCCAGCAGCCATCGGGGGACTAATGAAAAACTGTTTTTT
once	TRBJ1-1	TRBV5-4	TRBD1	CASSLATGGESFF	TGTGCCAGCAGCTTGGCGACAGGGGGTGAATCTTTCTTT
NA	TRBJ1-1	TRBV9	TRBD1	CASSPGPDPGGAFF	TGTGCCAGCAGCCCCGGTCCGGACCCAGGGGGGGCTTTCTTT
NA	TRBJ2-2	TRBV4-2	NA	CASRREGDPAGELFF	TGTGCCAGCAGGAGGGAGGGGGACCCGGCCGGGGAGCTGTTTTTT
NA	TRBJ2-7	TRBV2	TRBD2	CASGRGTNYEQYF	TGCGCCAGCGGGAGGGGGACAAACTACGAGCAGTACTTC
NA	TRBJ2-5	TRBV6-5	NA	CASSSNRYEETQYF	TGTGCCAGCAGTTCAAACAGATACGAAGAGACCCAGTACTTC
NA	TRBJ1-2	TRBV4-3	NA	CASSSRHGIVYTF	TGCGCCAGCAGCTCACGCCACGGGATCGTCTACACCTTC
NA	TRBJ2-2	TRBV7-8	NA	CASSPGGRMNTGELFF	TGTGCCAGCAGCCCCGGAGGGCGGATGAACACCGGGGAGCTGTTTTTT